Listed below are T cell receptor beta chains from one sample, sequenced in a study of T-cell memory formation after mild COVID-19. TCRdb independently ran MiXCR on the 5' RACE reads; one entry per CDR3 protein. The table shows about 340,000 distinct CDR3 sequences, with 15% occurring only once. Material: PBMCs or a T cell subset sorted from them (not recorded which). Receptors originate from a man between 18 and 35 years old who had mild COVID-19 (a few samples of this study predate the infection). Cell type and time point are not known. The CDR3 runs from the conserved cysteine through the conserved F or W. A D gene is named only where the DNA matches it firmly. Rows give clone size only sometimes, using once, few, many, or a class for an expanded clone.

d_call clone_size v_call cdr3_aa
. . TRBV5-1 CASGGSVGTEAFF
. few TRBV7-2 CASSQQGVVAGYTF
. few TRBV7-2 CASSFGWANEQFF
. . TRBV5-6 CASSLGLSGPNEKLFF
TRBD1 few TRBV28 CASTLQGEETQYF
. few TRBV20-1 CSARQDTNTEAFF
. . TRBV28 CASTRVTEAFF
TRBD1 . TRBV7-7 CASSLDRGVDEQFF
. . TRBV4-1 CASSPRGRGVQETQYF
. few TRBV12-3/TRBV12-4 CASSPSTDEQYF
. . TRBV7-2 CASSFQRQEETQYF
. . TRBV20-1 CSAPNPPGVETQYF
. . TRBV5-1 CASSLTPRVGTEAFF
. . TRBV3-1 CASSQRDFSDTQYF
TRBD1 . TRBV20-1 CSATDRGETQYF
. few TRBV7-2 CASSWGGGADTQYF
TRBD1 . TRBV7-9 CASSRQGTQYF
. few TRBV7-2 CASSSRDIHGYTF
. once TRBV12-3/TRBV12-4 CASSLGGANEAVF
. many TRBV20-1 CSATSLGTSSYNEQFF
. . TRBV7-9 CASSFGTRRTEAFF
. many TRBV5-8 CASSLWRKETQYF
. . TRBV5-1 CASSLGGRGDSGNTIYF
TRBD2 . TRBV7-2 CASSLGLPGLAGVTGELFF
TRBD2 . TRBV10-3 CAISKTGGPTDTQYF
. . TRBV4-1 CASSQVWGIDEQFF
. few TRBV7-6 CASSLALAIGTEAFF
. . TRBV20-1 CSASSVNTGELFF
. . TRBV3-1 CASSATGPEAFF
. few TRBV28 CASQGTSYTF
. few TRBV12-3/TRBV12-4 CASSLGGAYTQYF
. many TRBV5-1 CASSLMTDQETQYF
. . TRBV4-3 CASSQIGLMNTEAFF
TRBD2 few TRBV10-3 CAISDGEGEQFF
. few TRBV10-3 CATGDRTYEQYF
. . TRBV4-1 CDSSQAFGTYGYTF
. few TRBV6-5 CASSYSADSNQPQHF
TRBD2 . TRBV5-1 CASSLETSGRYNEQFF
. . TRBV9 CASSVGLMNTEAFF
TRBD2 few TRBV2 CASSGAGYQETQYF
. . TRBV10-2 CASTVTQPNTGELFF
TRBD1 many TRBV6-6 CASRPGQGHTDTQYF
. . TRBV4-1 CASSQGVVSGTEAFF
. few TRBV7-2 CASSRPGADYEQYF
. . TRBV6-5 CASSYLTSSYEQYF
. few TRBV7-8 CASSLSSPLYNQPQHF
TRBD1 . TRBV10-3 CAISESGQGAYEQYF
. few TRBV5-6 CASSWGHYEQYF
TRBD2 . TRBV12-3/TRBV12-4 CASSSVAGLAKNIQYF
. few TRBV30 CAWSVAQGGTEAFF
. . TRBV4-1 CASSQDFRAALNGELFF
TRBD2 . TRBV6-5 CASRLAGPIYEQFF
. . TRBV6-4 CASSVNGATTGELFF
TRBD2 few TRBV7-9 CASREGLADQETQYF
. few TRBV19 CASSPWVAAQATQYF
. many TRBV5-4 CASSQSYQRASDTEAFF
. many TRBV5-1 CASSTGRIGVETQYF
. . TRBV18 CASSHKGIQETQYF
TRBD1 . TRBV10-2 CASWLPGQGYEQYF